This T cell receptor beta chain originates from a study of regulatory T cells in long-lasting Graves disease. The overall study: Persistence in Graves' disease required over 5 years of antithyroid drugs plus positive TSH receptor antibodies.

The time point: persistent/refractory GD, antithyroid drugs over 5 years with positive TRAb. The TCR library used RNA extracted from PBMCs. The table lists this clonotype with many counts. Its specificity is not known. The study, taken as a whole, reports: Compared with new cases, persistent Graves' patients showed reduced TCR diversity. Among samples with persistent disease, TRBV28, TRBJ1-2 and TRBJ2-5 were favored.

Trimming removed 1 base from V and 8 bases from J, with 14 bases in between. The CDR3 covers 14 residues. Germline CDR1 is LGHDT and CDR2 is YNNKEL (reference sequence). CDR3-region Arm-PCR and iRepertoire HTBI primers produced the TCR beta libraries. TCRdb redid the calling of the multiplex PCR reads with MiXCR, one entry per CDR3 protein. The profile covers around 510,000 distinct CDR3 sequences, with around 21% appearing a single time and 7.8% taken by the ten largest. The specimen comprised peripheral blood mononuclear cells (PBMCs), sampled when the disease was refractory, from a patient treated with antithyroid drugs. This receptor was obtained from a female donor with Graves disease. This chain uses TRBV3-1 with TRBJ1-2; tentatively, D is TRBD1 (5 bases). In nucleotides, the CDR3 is TGTGCCAGCAGCCAAGGGGGCGCGTATGAGGGCTACACCTTC. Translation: CASSQGGAYEGYTF.